The rows below give T cell receptor beta chains drawn from one sample of a study of T cells in Graves' hyperthyroidism and ophthalmopathy. Each CDR3 protein gets one entry after TCRdb re-called the multiplex PCR reads with MiXCR. Of a few hundred thousand distinct CDR3 sequences listed, less than 20% were seen once; the top ten hold 40% to 45%. The sequenced sample was blood. All receptors come from a man in his late teens or twenties with Graves' ophthalmopathy. The CDR3 runs from the conserved cysteine through the conserved F or W. D genes are given only for firm matches. Rows may omit the clone size; those that give it use once, few, many or a size class.

J gene | clone size | V gene | D gene | CDR3 protein | CDR3 DNA
TRBJ1-6 | few | TRBV18 | TRBD1 | CASSPPQGGVSPLHF | TGTGCCAGCTCACCACCTCAGGGGGGAGTTTCACCCCTCCACTTT
TRBJ2-7 | - | TRBV18 | TRBD1 | CASSRPRGQGFHEQYF | TGTGCCAGCTCTCGCCCCCGGGGACAGGGGTTCCACGAGCAGTACTTC
TRBJ2-7 | many | TRBV11-2 | - | CASSLGAGSSYEQYF | TGTGCCAGCAGCTTAGGGGCAGGGAGCTCCTACGAGCAGTACTTC
TRBJ2-1 | - | TRBV4-1 | - | CASSRHYENEQFF | TGCGCCAGCAGCCGGCACTATGAGAATGAGCAGTTCTTC
TRBJ2-3 | many | TRBV11-2 | TRBD1 | CASSFGQGNLDTQYF | TGTGCCAGCAGCTTTGGACAGGGGAATCTGGATACGCAGTATTTT
TRBJ1-2 | few | TRBV5-1 | - | CASSQDGGGYGYTF | TGCGCCAGCAGCCAGGACGGGGGAGGGTATGGCTACACCTTC
TRBJ1-1 | - | TRBV6-1 | - | CASSEPAIEAFF | TGTGCCAGCAGTGAACCGGCGATAGAAGCTTTCTTT
TRBJ2-7 | - | TRBV7-2 | TRBD2 | CASSTSGGPLEQYF | TGTGCCAGCAGCACTAGCGGGGGGCCTCTCGAGCAGTACTTC
TRBJ2-3 | few | TRBV10-3 | TRBD1 | CAISGQGATDTQYF | TGTGCCATCAGTGGACAGGGGGCAACAGATACGCAGTATTTT
TRBJ2-7 | few | TRBV7-9 | TRBD1 | CASSPRQGAAYEQYF | TGTGCCAGCAGCCCCCGACAGGGGGCCGCCTACGAGCAGTACTTC
TRBJ2-1 | - | TRBV5-6 | - | CASSISGVASSYNEQFF | TGTGCCAGCAGTATTAGCGGAGTAGCGAGCTCCTACAATGAGCAGTTCTTC
TRBJ2-2 | - | TRBV5-1 | - | CASSLAEIANTGELFF | TGCGCCAGCAGCTTGGCCGAGATAGCGAACACCGGGGAGCTGTTTTTT
TRBJ1-3 | many | TRBV7-8 | TRBD1 | CASTPGTEDTIYF | TGTGCCAGCACCCCCGGGACAGAGGACACCATATATTTT
TRBJ1-1 | many | TRBV20-1 | - | CSALSFRGNTEAFF | TGCAGTGCTCTATCCTTCAGGGGAAACACTGAAGCTTTCTTT
TRBJ1-1 | few | TRBV6-1 | - | CASSQTPIEAFF | TGTGCCAGCAGCCAGACACCGATTGAAGCTTTCTTT
TRBJ1-5 | many | TRBV20-1 | - | CSARVSSSNQPQHF | TGCAGTGCTAGAGTGTCAAGTAGCAATCAGCCCCAGCATTTT
TRBJ2-5 | many | TRBV11-2 | TRBD2 | CASSLGKIAGRFYETQYF | TGTGCCAGCAGCTTAGGGAAAATAGCGGGAAGGTTTTATGAGACCCAGTACTTC
TRBJ1-1 | many | TRBV6-1 | - | CASKQVGTEAFF | TGTGCCAGCAAGCAGGTGGGCACTGAAGCTTTCTTT
TRBJ2-5 | many | TRBV7-9 | - | CASSSTGTIGETQYF | TGTGCCAGCAGCTCCACAGGGACCATAGGGGAGACCCAGTACTTC
TRBJ1-2 | - | TRBV24-1 | - | CATSDGNYGYTF | TGTGCCACCAGTGATGGTAACTATGGCTACACCTTC
TRBJ2-7 | few | TRBV5-1 | - | CASSRKTGFGNEQYF | TGCGCCAGCAGCCGTAAAACAGGTTTTGGAAACGAGCAGTACTTC
TRBJ1-1 | many | TRBV7-9 | - | CASSRNTEAFF | TGTGCCAGCAGCCGGAACACTGAAGCTTTCTTT
TRBJ1-2 | many | TRBV28 | - | CASSLTGNYGYTF | TGTGCCAGCAGTCTCACAGGAAACTATGGCTACACCTTC
TRBJ2-4 | - | TRBV29-1 | TRBD1 | CSVADRAAKNIQYF | TGCAGCGTCGCCGACAGGGCGGCCAAAAACATTCAGTACTTC
TRBJ1-1 | few | TRBV9 | - | CASSVHGGGTEAFF | TGTGCCAGCAGCGTACATGGGGGGGGCACTGAAGCTTTCTTT
TRBJ1-2 | many | TRBV2 | TRBD1 | CASSGTGGAEGYTF | TGTGCCAGCAGTGGGACAGGGGGCGCCGAGGGCTACACCTTC
TRBJ2-3 | many | TRBV3-1 | TRBD1 | CASSQDFKTGSTTDTQYF | TGTGCCAGCAGCCAAGATTTTAAGACAGGGTCCACCACAGATACGCAGTATTTT
TRBJ1-2 | - | TRBV6-1 | TRBD1 | CASSESGTAYGYTF | TGTGCCAGCAGTGAATCCGGGACAGCCTATGGCTACACCTTC
TRBJ1-3 | many | TRBV3-1 | - | CASSRILTGNSGNTIYF | TGTGCCAGCAGCCGGATTCTAACAGGGAACTCTGGAAACACCATATATTTT
TRBJ2-3 | many | TRBV11-2 | TRBD2 | CASSSIAGGPGHTQYF | TGTGCCAGCAGCTCAATAGCGGGGGGGCCGGGACATACGCAGTATTTT
TRBJ2-5 | many | TRBV10-3 | TRBD1 | CAIRDRGETQYF | TGTGCCATCAGGGACAGGGGGGAGACCCAGTACTTC
TRBJ2-2 | many | TRBV6-1 | - | CASSTGSPRWTGELFF | TGTGCCAGCAGCACAGGGTCCCCCCGGTGGACCGGGGAGCTGTTTTTT
TRBJ2-5 | few | TRBV7-8 | - | CASTAPGLAVGETQYF | TGTGCCAGCACCGCCCCGGGGCTAGCCGTGGGGGAGACCCAGTACTTC
TRBJ2-7 | - | TRBV11-2 | - | CASSLEVAGYEQYF | TGTGCCAGCAGCTTAGAGGTTGCAGGCTACGAGCAGTACTTC
TRBJ1-4 | many | TRBV11-2 | - | CASSLDRSEKLFF | TGTGCCAGCAGCTTAGATCGGTCCGAAAAACTGTTTTTT
TRBJ1-1 | many | TRBV27 | TRBD1 | CASSGGPGQGTEAFF | TGTGCCAGCAGTGGGGGGCCGGGACAGGGCACTGAAGCTTTCTTT
TRBJ2-3 | many | TRBV7-9 | - | CASSPRGPDTQYF | TGTGCCAGCAGCCCCAGAGGGCCAGATACGCAGTATTTT
TRBJ1-1 | many | TRBV7-3 | - | CASSLGAIMNTEAFF | TGTGCCAGCAGCTTAGGGGCAATCATGAACACTGAAGCTTTCTTT
TRBJ2-1 | - | TRBV6-2/TRBV6-3 | TRBD2 | CASSYGGGAGEQFF | TGTGCCAGCAGTTACGGCGGGGGGGCCGGTGAGCAGTTCTTC
TRBJ1-2 | many | TRBV5-1 | TRBD1 | CASSLSLGTVLYGYTF | TGCGCCAGCAGCTTGAGTCTTGGGACAGTGCTCTATGGCTACACCTTC
TRBJ2-7 | - | TRBV15 | TRBD2 | CATSRFREEYEQYF | TGTGCCACCAGCAGATTCCGGGAGGAGTACGAGCAGTACTTC
TRBJ2-2 | many | TRBV12-3/TRBV12-4 | - | CASSFDRIGELFF | TGTGCCAGCAGTTTCGACCGGATCGGGGAGCTGTTTTTT
TRBJ1-4 | - | TRBV6-2/TRBV6-3 | - | CASSYPALAKEKLFF | TGTGCCAGCAGTTACCCCGCCCTGGCGAAGGAAAAACTGTTTTTT
TRBJ1-1 | - | TRBV4-3 | - | CASSQDLPGSGTEAFF | TGCGCCAGCAGCCAAGATCTCCCGGGGAGTGGCACTGAAGCTTTCTTT
TRBJ1-2 | - | TRBV28 | TRBD1 | CASRAGGFYGYTF | TGTGCCAGCAGAGCAGGGGGTTTCTATGGCTACACCTTC
TRBJ2-3 | - | TRBV11-2 | - | CASSPPHTSTDTQYF | TGTGCCAGCAGCCCACCCCATACTAGCACAGATACGCAGTATTTT
TRBJ2-5 | few | TRBV5-1 | - | CASSLSSRETQYF | TGCGCCAGCAGCTTGTCCAGCCGGGAGACCCAGTACTTC